The TCR beta chain described here comes from a study of cytomegalovirus exposure and HLA in healthy donors. Germline CDR1 and CDR2: SGDLS and YYNGEE. The germline V and J ends were trimmed by 2 bases and 5 bases, with 8 bases remaining between them. The CDR3 has 12 residues. TCRdb keeps only in-frame clones here, not all; method: immunoSEQ multiplex PCR. The sample has under 50,000 clones, around 94% seen once; the top ten hold 7.8%. J is TRBJ2-7 and V is TRBV9, with D tentatively TRBD1 (6 bases). The TCR was taken from a woman aged 18 to 35 in good health and CMV-seropositive. Sequenced input: PBMCs. CDR3 coding DNA: TGTGCCAGCAGCGTGCAGGGGAACGAGCAGTACTTC. Translation gives CASSVQGNEQYF.